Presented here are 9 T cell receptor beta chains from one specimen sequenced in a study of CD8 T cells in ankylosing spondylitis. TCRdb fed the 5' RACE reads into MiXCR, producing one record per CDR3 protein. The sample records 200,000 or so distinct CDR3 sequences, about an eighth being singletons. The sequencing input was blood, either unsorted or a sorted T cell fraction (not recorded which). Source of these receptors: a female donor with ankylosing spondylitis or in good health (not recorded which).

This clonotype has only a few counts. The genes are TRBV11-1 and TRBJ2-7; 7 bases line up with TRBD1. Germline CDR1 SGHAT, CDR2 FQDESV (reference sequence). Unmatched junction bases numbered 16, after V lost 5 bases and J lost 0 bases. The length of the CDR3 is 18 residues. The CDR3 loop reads CASSTFRGTDALSYEQYF. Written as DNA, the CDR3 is TGTGCCAGCAGCACCTTCAGGGGGACAGACGCTCTCTCCTACGAGCAGTACTTC.

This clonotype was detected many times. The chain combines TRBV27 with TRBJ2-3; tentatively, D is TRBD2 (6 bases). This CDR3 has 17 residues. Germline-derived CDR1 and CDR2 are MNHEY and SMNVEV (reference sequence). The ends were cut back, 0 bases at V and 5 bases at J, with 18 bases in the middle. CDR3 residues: CASSLSGWGVGGDTQYF. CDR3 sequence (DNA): TGTGCCAGCAGTTTATCGGGCTGGGGGGTGGGTGGAGATACGCAGTATTTT.

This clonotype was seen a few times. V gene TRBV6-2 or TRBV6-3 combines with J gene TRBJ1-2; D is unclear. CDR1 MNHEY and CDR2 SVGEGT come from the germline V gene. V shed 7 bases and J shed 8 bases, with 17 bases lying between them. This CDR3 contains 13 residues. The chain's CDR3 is CASNLFPGRGYTF. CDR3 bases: TGTGCCAGCAACCTCTTCCCCGGACGCGGCTACACCTTC.

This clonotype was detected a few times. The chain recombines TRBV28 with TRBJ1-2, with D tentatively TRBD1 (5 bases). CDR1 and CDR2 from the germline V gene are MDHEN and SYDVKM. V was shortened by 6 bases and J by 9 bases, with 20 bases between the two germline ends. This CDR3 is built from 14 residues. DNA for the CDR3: TGTGCCAGCAGACCAGGGACGGCAGGAAGGAGCTACACCTTC. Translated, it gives CASRPGTAGRSYTF.

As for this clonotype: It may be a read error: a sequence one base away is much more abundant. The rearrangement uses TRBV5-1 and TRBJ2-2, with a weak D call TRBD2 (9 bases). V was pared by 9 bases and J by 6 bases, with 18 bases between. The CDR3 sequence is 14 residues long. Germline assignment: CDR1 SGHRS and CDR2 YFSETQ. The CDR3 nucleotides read TGCGCCAACAGGGGGACTAGCTTGGCCGGGGAGCTGTTTTTT. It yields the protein CANRGTSLAGELFF.

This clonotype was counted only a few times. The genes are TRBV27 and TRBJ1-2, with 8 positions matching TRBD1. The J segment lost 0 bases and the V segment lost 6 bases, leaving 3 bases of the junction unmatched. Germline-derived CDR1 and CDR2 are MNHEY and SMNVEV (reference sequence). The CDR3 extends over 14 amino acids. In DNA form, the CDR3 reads TGTGCCAGCAGACGGACAGGGTCTAACTATGGCTACACCTTC. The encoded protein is CASRRTGSNYGYTF.

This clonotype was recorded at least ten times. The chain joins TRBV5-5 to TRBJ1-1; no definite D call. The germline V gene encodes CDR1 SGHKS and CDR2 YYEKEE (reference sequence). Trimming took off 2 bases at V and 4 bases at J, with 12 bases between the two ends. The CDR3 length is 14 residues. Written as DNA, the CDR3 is TGTGCCAGCAGCTTAACAGCAAAGGGCACTGAAGCTTTCTTT. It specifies CASSLTAKGTEAFF. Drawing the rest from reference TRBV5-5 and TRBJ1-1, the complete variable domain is DAGVTQSPTHLIKTRGQQVTLRCSPISGHKSVSWYQQVLGQGPQFIFQYYEKEERGRGNFPDRFSARQFPNYSSELNVNALLLGDSALYLCASSLTAKGTEAFFGQGTRLTVV.

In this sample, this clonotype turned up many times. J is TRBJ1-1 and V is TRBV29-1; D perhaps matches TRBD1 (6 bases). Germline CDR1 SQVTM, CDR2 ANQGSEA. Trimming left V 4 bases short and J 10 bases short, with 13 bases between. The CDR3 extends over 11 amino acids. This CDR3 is CSVVDGGGAFF. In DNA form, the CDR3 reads TGCAGCGTTGTGGACGGAGGGGGAGCTTTCTTT.

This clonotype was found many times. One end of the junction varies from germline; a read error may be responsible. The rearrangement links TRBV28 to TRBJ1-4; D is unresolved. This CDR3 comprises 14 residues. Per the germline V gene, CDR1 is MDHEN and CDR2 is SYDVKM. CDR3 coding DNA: TGTGCCAGCAATTTAGGGAGTAAGCATGAAAAACTGTTTTTT. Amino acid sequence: CASNLGSKHEKLFF.